This entry describes one T cell receptor beta chain. The antigen remains undetermined. The record originates from a study of T cell repertoires in cytomegalovirus infection. Germline V gives CDR1 MNHNS, CDR2 SASEGT. The ends were cut back, 5 bases at V and 6 bases at J, with 13 bases in the middle. The length of the CDR3 is 14 residues. In TCRdb, the reads were re-called with MiXCR into one record per CDR3 protein. The data show fewer than 1,000,000 distinct CDR3 sequences, about a third seen once. J is TRBJ2-2 and V is TRBV6-1, with a possible D match to TRBD1 (5 bases). The source of this sequence is a human donor in good health (CMV status not recorded). Some clones in this sample may be carry-over from other donors' samples. Here the sequenced sample was cultured CD8+ T cells from PBMCs, taken from culture after CMV antigen stimulation. In nucleotides, the CDR3 is TGTGCCAGCAGTAAACAGGATTTGGCCGGGGAGCTGTTTTTT. As protein: CASSKQDLAGELFF.